These T cell receptor beta chains were read from a single sample in a study of beta chain features in type 1 diabetes. Sequenced by immunoSEQ multiplex PCR; TCRdb stores in-frame clones only, minus some. The data show some 160,000 clones, about 9% seen once. The sample comprised central memory CD4+ T cells from blood. Receptors were obtained from a woman in her thirties with type 1 diabetes. Both conserved end residues are part of each CDR3. The order of the fields is clone size, D gene, V gene, J gene, CDR3 DNA, CDR3 protein. A D gene is named only where the DNA matches it firmly. Size tells how often a clone was seen (once, few, many) or the class of an expanded clone, and some rows leave it out.

>few|TRBD1|TRBV28|TRBJ2-7
TGTGCCAGCACCGCCGGGACAGGGGCCTACGAGCAGTACTTC
CASTAGTGAYEQYF
>.|.|TRBV5-4|TRBJ2-7
TGTGCCAGCAGCTTGGGTTTCGCGCAGGGGTACTACGAGCAGTACTTC
CASSLGFAQGYYEQYF
>.|.|TRBV5-4|TRBJ2-5
TGTGCCAGCAGCTTCTCAGATCAAGAGACCCAGTACTTC
CASSFSDQETQYF
>few|.|TRBV30|TRBJ1-2
TGTGCCTGGAGCTTAGGGTTCGACGGGAATGGCTACACCTTC
CAWSLGFDGNGYTF
>few|.|TRBV7-2|TRBJ1-3
TGTGCCAGCAGCTTTAGCCTCTCTGGAAACACCATATATTTT
CASSFSLSGNTIYF
>few|TRBD2|TRBV30|TRBJ2-1
TGTGCCTGGAGTGTAGGACTAGCGGTCTACAATGAGCAGTTCTTC
CAWSVGLAVYNEQFF
>few|TRBD2|TRBV6-5|TRBJ2-1
TGTGCCAGCAGTGAACTAGCGGACTACAATGAGCAGTTCTTC
CASSELADYNEQFF
>.|TRBD2|TRBV15|TRBJ2-7
TGTGCCACCAGCAGAGTGGGGGCGGCTAGCGGGAGCGGGTACGAGCAGTACTTC
CATSRVGAASGSGYEQYF
>.|TRBD1|TRBV29-1|TRBJ2-3
TGCAGCGCAGAGGACAGGTATACGCAGTATTTT
CSAEDRYTQYF
>few|TRBD1|TRBV7-3|TRBJ2-1
TGTGCCAGCAGCTTACAAGGGACAGGGGGTTACAATGAGCAGTTCTTC
CASSLQGTGGYNEQFF
>few|TRBD2|TRBV2|TRBJ2-7
TGTGCCAGCAGTGCTACCTCGGGGGGGTCCTACGAGCAGTACTTC
CASSATSGGSYEQYF
>few|TRBD1|TRBV18|TRBJ2-5
TGTGCCAGCTCACCACCGGGACAGAGAAAAGAGACCCAGTACTTC
CASSPPGQRKETQYF
>.|.|TRBV19|TRBJ1-5
TGTGCCAGTAGTTTTCTAGATAATCAGCCCCAGCATTTT
CASSFLDNQPQHF
>.|.|TRBV27|TRBJ1-5
TGTGCCAGCAGCAAGGTAGGGGGTTCTGGTCAGCCCCAGCATTTT
CASSKVGGSGQPQHF
>few|TRBD2|TRBV4-3|TRBJ2-1
TGCGCCAGCAGCAATAGAGCGGGAGGGTCCTACAATGAGCAGTTCTTC
CASSNRAGGSYNEQFF
>.|TRBD1|TRBV7-3|TRBJ2-1
TGTGCCAGCAGCGTAGGACAGGACAATGAGCAGTTCTTC
CASSVGQDNEQFF
>.|.|TRBV11-3|TRBJ2-2
TGTGCCAGCACCGTCGAGGATATAGGTGGGGAGCTGTTTTTT
CASTVEDIGGELFF
>.|.|TRBV7-9|TRBJ1-2
TGTGCCAGCAGCCTTGCATGGGGGGACTATGGCTACACCTTC
CASSLAWGDYGYTF
>many|.|TRBV7-2|TRBJ1-1
TGTGCCAGCAGCTTAGTTCCAGGGGAGACTGAAGCTTTCTTT
CASSLVPGETEAFF
>.|TRBD2|TRBV11-3|TRBJ2-1
TGTGCCAGCAGCTTAGGCGGGAGCTATGAGCAGTTCTTC
CASSLGGSYEQFF
>.|TRBD1|TRBV29-1|TRBJ1-1
TGCAGCGGCTTGAAGGGGGCCCGGACTGAAGCTTTCTTT
CSGLKGARTEAFF
>few|TRBD2|TRBV9|TRBJ2-3
TGTGCCAGCAGCCCTCGGACTAGCGGGGTCACAGATACGCAGTATTTT
CASSPRTSGVTDTQYF
>.|.|TRBV25-1|TRBJ2-1
TGTGCCAGCAGTGAATCTGGTGGAGGGGGCGATGAGCAGTTCTTC
CASSESGGGGDEQFF
>few|.|TRBV7-9|TRBJ2-2
TGTGCCAGCAGCTTAGCGGGAGTAGAAACCGGGGAGCTGTTTTTT
CASSLAGVETGELFF
>few|.|TRBV4-1|TRBJ1-5
TGCGCCAGCAGCCCCCTAGACCACCCGAAGAATCAGCCCCAGCATTTT
CASSPLDHPKNQPQHF
>.|.|TRBV6-1|TRBJ1-1
TGTGCCAGCAGAATCTTAAACACTGAAGCTTTCTTT
CASRILNTEAFF
>.|.|TRBV5-1|TRBJ1-2
TGCGCCAGCAGCTTGACGGGAATTAGTGAAGGCTACACCTTC
CASSLTGISEGYTF
>few|TRBD2|TRBV19|TRBJ2-1
TGTGCCAGTAGTGCCAGGACTAGCGGGAAACGCAATGAGCAGTTCTTC
CASSARTSGKRNEQFF
>few|.|TRBV19|TRBJ2-1
TGTGCCAGTAGTAGGGGGGGCGGTGAGCAGTTCTTC
CASSRGGGEQFF
>few|.|TRBV10-2|TRBJ1-2
TGCGCCAGCAGTGAGTTGGGCAGATACAACTATGGCTACACCTTC
CASSELGRYNYGYTF
>.|TRBD1|TRBV25-1|TRBJ2-7
TGTGCCAGCAGTGAATGGGACAGTGTGGAGTACTTC
CASSEWDSVEYF
>.|TRBD1|TRBV5-1|TRBJ1-5
TGCGCCAGCAGCTTGGGGGCAGGGGGCGATCAGCCCCAGCATTTT
CASSLGAGGDQPQHF
>few|.|TRBV4-1|TRBJ2-2
TGCGCCAGCAGCCAAGAGTTAGGACAGAGAAACACCGGGGAGCTGTTTTTT
CASSQELGQRNTGELFF
>.|.|TRBV5-1|TRBJ1-2
TGCGCCAGCAGCTTGTGGGGGGAAGATGGCTACACCTTC
CASSLWGEDGYTF
>.|.|TRBV30|TRBJ2-5
TGTGCCTGGAGTTTTTATCAAGAGACCCAGTACTTC
CAWSFYQETQYF
>.|.|TRBV18|TRBJ2-3
TGTGCCAGCTCACTCGTCACGACTAGCACAGATACGCAGTATTTT
CASSLVTTSTDTQYF
>few|.|TRBV6-5|TRBJ1-2
TGTGCCAGCACCCCGAGGCTAAACGGAGGCTACACCTTC
CASTPRLNGGYTF
>.|.|TRBV25-1|TRBJ1-1
TGTGCCAGCAGCTATAGAGGGGGCACTGAAGCTTTCTTT
CASSYRGGTEAFF
>.|.|TRBV18|TRBJ1-5
TGTGCCAGCTCACCAACGACAGAACAGGGCAATCAGCCCCAGCATTTT
CASSPTTEQGNQPQHF
>.|TRBD2|TRBV4-1|TRBJ2-5
TGCGCCAGCAGCCAAGATAAGACTAGCGCCCCGGTGGCATCCCAGTACTTC
CASSQDKTSAPVASQYF
>.|TRBD1|TRBV7-9|TRBJ2-1
TGTGCCAGCAGCTTAGTGTCAGGGGGCTACAATGAGCAGTTCTTC
CASSLVSGGYNEQFF
>few|TRBD1|TRBV4-1|TRBJ1-4
TGCGCCAGCAGCAGACCCGGGACAGGGGATGAAAAACTGTTTTTT
CASSRPGTGDEKLFF
>few|.|TRBV30|TRBJ2-3
TGTGCCTGGGGCAGGGGCAGAAGCGGCACAGATACGCAGTATTTT
CAWGRGRSGTDTQYF
>.|TRBD1|TRBV6-5|TRBJ2-3
TGTGCCAGCAGTTACATAGACAGGGGGAAGGATACGCAGTATTTT
CASSYIDRGKDTQYF
>.|TRBD2|TRBV7-6|TRBJ2-5
TGTGCCAGCAGCCAGGGACTAGCGGCACTCCAAGAGACCCAGTACTTC
CASSQGLAALQETQYF
>few|TRBD2|TRBV29-1|TRBJ2-5
TGCAGCGTTGACGAGCGAGCGGGGCCCCAAGAGACCCAGTACTTC
CSVDERAGPQETQYF
>few|.|TRBV2|TRBJ2-4
TGTGCCAGCAGTGATTGGAGTGGGGCGTACTTC
CASSDWSGAYF
>.|.|TRBV7-9|TRBJ2-1
TGTGCCAGCAGCCATCGCGGATTGAACAATGAGCAGTTCTTC
CASSHRGLNNEQFF